One sample yielded the 30 T cell receptor beta chains listed below, sequenced in a study of cytomegalovirus exposure and HLA in healthy donors. Using immunoSEQ multiplex PCR, the repertoire was profiled, and TCRdb retains in-frame clones only, with some absent. The data show around 200,000 clones, about 80% seen once. Material: PBMCs. The origin of the receptors is a woman in her late teens or twenties in good health and CMV-seropositive.

DNA for the CDR3: TGTGCCAGCAGCGGGGACACACAAGAGACCCAGTACTTC. This sequence encodes CASSGDTQETQYF. The chain joins TRBV9 to TRBJ2-5, with a weak D call TRBD1 (6 bases). The V gene lost 3 bases and the J gene lost 2 bases, with 8 bases spanning the gap. Germline V gene sequence: CDR1 SGDLS, CDR2 YYNGEE. The CDR3 consists of 13 residues. The full variable domain, completed using reference TRBV9 and TRBJ2-5, is DSGVTQTPKHLITATGQRVTLRCSPRSGDLSVYWYQQSLDQGLQFLIQYYNGEERAKGNILERFSAQQFPDLHSELNLSSLELGDSALYFCASSGDTQETQYFGPGTRLLVL.

V usage is TRBV6-1 and J usage is TRBJ2-5; D unresolved. Germline values: CDR1 MNHNS, CDR2 SASEGT. Trimming pared 1 base from V and 4 bases from J, leaving 10 bases between. The length of the CDR3 is 14 residues. CDR3 sequence: CASSEVSRVETQYF. The CDR3 DNA reads as TGTGCCAGCAGTGAAGTGAGCCGAGTAGAGACCCAGTACTTC.

The chain joins TRBV29-1 to TRBJ2-3; 7 bases are a match to TRBD2. The J segment lost 5 bases and the V segment lost 7 bases, leaving 6 bases of the junction unmatched. The germline CDR1 and CDR2 sequences are SQVTM and ANQGSEA. The CDR3 covers 12 residues. The CDR3 DNA reads TGCAGCGCGGGACCGGGGGGAGATACGCAGTATTTT. This gives the protein CSAGPGGDTQYF.

The V call is TRBV2, the J call TRBJ2-7; D is perhaps TRBD1 (6 bases). The CDR3 totals 13 residues. Germline assignment: CDR1 SNHLY and CDR2 FYNNEI. Trimming took off 8 bases at V and 0 bases at J, with 11 bases between the two ends. This CDR3 reads CASWADSSYEQYF. The CDR3 region has the DNA TGTGCCAGCTGGGCGGACAGCTCCTACGAGCAGTACTTC.

The chain employs TRBV6-1 and TRBJ1-1, with D possibly TRBD1 on 6 matching bases. The CDR3 length is 13 residues. V was pared by 7 bases and J by 2 bases, with 11 bases between. Germline V gives CDR1 MNHNS, CDR2 SASEGT. CDR3 loop: CASILQGNTEAFF. The CDR3 DNA follows: TGTGCCAGCATTTTACAGGGAAACACTGAAGCTTTCTTT.

V and J are TRBV6-5 and TRBJ1-1, with D tentatively TRBD1 (6 bases). The CDR3 totals 14 residues. In germline, CDR1 is MNHEY, CDR2 SVGAGI. V was cut by 5 bases and J by 0 bases, with 10 bases left in between. DNA for the CDR3: TGTGCCAGCAGTGGAACAGGGCTGAACACTGAAGCTTTCTTT. Protein: CASSGTGLNTEAFF.

The chain is built from TRBV5-6 and TRBJ1-5; D not certain. The germline gives CDR1 SGHDT, CDR2 YYEEEE. This CDR3 has 15 amino acids. V lost 4 bases and J lost 6, with 17 bases in between. This chain's CDR3 is CASSDGLGKGQPQHF. CDR3 nucleotide sequence: TGTGCCAGCAGCGACGGACTGGGAAAAGGTCAGCCCCAGCATTTT.

This clone turned up a few times. The chain combines TRBV28 with TRBJ1-5; the D gene is possibly TRBD1 (6 bases). The germline V gene encodes CDR1 MDHEN and CDR2 SYDVKM. The CDR3 runs to 16 residues. Trimming took off 5 bases at V and 4 bases at J, with 18 bases between the two ends. The chain's CDR3 is CASSPSGDTLNQPQHF. The CDR3 nucleotides read TGTGCCAGCAGTCCCTCCGGGGACACGTTAAATCAGCCCCAGCATTTT.

This chain connects TRBV9 to TRBJ2-3; D might be TRBD2 (5 bases). Looked up from germline, CDR1 is SGDLS and CDR2 is YYNGEE. This CDR3 region has 14 residues. V was trimmed by 0 bases and J by 4 bases, leaving 9 bases between them. CDR3 in DNA: TGTGCCAGCAGCGTAGCCGGAGGTGCAGATACGCAGTATTTT. Its protein product is CASSVAGGADTQYF.

This rearrangement joins TRBV6-1 to TRBJ1-4; 9 positions agree with TRBD1. The CDR3 is made up of 13 amino acids. Trimming removed 11 bases from V and 6 bases from J; junction bases left unmatched: 7. Per the germline V gene, CDR1 is MNHNS and CDR2 is SASEGT. The CDR3 reads CACDRGVDEKLFF. Here the CDR3 DNA reads TGTGCCTGCGACAGGGGGGTGGATGAAAAACTGTTTTTT.

The chain has TRBV5-4 and TRBJ2-7, with D perhaps TRBD2 (5 bases). V was trimmed by 3 bases and J by 5 bases, leaving 12 bases between them. This CDR3 comprises 13 residues. Germline V lookup: CDR1 SGHNT, CDR2 YYREEE (reference sequence). CDR3 loop: CASSSGVGNEQYF. DNA of the CDR3: TGTGCCAGCAGCTCCGGGGTAGGGAACGAGCAGTACTTC.

The rearrangement joins TRBV7-2 to TRBJ2-5; D gene ambiguous. The CDR3 totals 12 residues. V was trimmed by 3 bases and J by 7 bases, leaving 9 bases between them. Germline loops: CDR1 SGHTA, CDR2 FQGNSA. DNA of the CDR3: TGTGCCAGCAGCTTGGCAGGTCCGACCCAGTACTTC. Encoded protein: CASSLAGPTQYF.

This rearrangement joins TRBV19 to TRBJ2-7; TRBD1 aligns across 10 bases. This CDR3 is 14 amino acids long. The J segment lost 5 bases and the V segment lost 5 bases, leaving 6 bases of the junction unmatched. Germline CDR1 and CDR2: LNHDA and SQIVND (reference sequence). CDR3 amino acids: CASSVDRGQNEQYF. CDR3 coding DNA: TGTGCCAGTAGTGTCGACAGGGGGCAAAACGAGCAGTACTTC.

The rearrangement joins TRBV6-6 to TRBJ2-7, with 8 bases aligning to TRBD1. Looked up from germline, CDR1 is MNHNY and CDR2 is SVGAGI (reference sequence). This CDR3 contains 14 residues. Trimming took 0 bases from V and 5 from J; bases not matched to a gene: 3. The CDR3 sequence: CASSYSGTGDEQYF. CDR3 coding DNA: TGTGCCAGCAGTTACTCAGGGACAGGAGACGAGCAGTACTTC.

This sequence joins TRBV6-5 and TRBJ2-7; 8 nucleotides align to TRBD1. Germline CDR1 and CDR2: MNHEY and SVGAGI. V shed 2 bases and J 2 bases; nucleotides not matched to a gene: 8. The CDR3 consists of 16 residues. This CDR3 reads CASSYVRTGIPYEQYF. The CDR3 DNA sequence: TGTGCCAGCAGTTACGTTAGGACAGGGATTCCCTACGAGCAGTACTTC.

The chain uses TRBV4-1 and TRBJ1-4; 7 positions agree with TRBD1. The trim removed 5 bases at V and 4 bases at J, leaving 7 bases unmatched. There are 15 residues in the CDR3. In germline, CDR1 is MGHRA, CDR2 YSYEKL. The CDR3 DNA follows: TGCGCCAGCAGCGCCCGAGGGGACAGTAATGAAAAACTGTTTTTT. It encodes CASSARGDSNEKLFF.

The chain couples TRBV9 to TRBJ2-1, with 15 positions matching TRBD2. Trimming at V came to 4 bases and at J to 10 bases, leaving 6 bases not matched to a gene. Germline-derived CDR1 and CDR2 are SGDLS and YYNGEE. This CDR3 spans 15 amino acids. The CDR3 region is CASSRTGTSGGEQFF. The CDR3 nucleotides read TGTGCCAGCAGCCGAACCGGGACTAGCGGGGGGGAGCAGTTCTTC.

For the CDR3, the DNA is TGTGCCATCAGGGGGGACAGGGGTCCAAATGAGCAGTTCTTC. It encodes CAIRGDRGPNEQFF. The V and J genes are TRBV10-3 and TRBJ2-1; 10 nucleotides line up with TRBD1. Germline assignment: CDR1 ENHRY and CDR2 SYGVKD. Germline trimming cut 6 bases from V and 7 bases from J; bases unmatched to any gene: 6. The CDR3 covers 14 residues.

This clone was recorded a few times. The rearrangement links TRBV6-5 to TRBJ1-6, with D uncertain. Trimming cost V 0 bases and J 7 bases, with 7 bases left between them. The CDR3 runs 14 residues. Germline lookup yields CDR1 MNHEY and CDR2 SVGAGI. CDR3 nucleotides: TGTGCCAGCAGTTACTCGAGCCGAAATTCACCCCTCCACTTT. It codes for CASSYSSRNSPLHF.

V usage is TRBV4-3 and J usage is TRBJ2-3, with 8 positions matching TRBD2. The ends lost 2 bases at V and 0 bases at J; junction bases unmatched: 7. CDR1 is LGHNA, CDR2 YSLEER, per germline. The CDR3 is 17 amino acids. CDR3 nucleotides: TGCGCCAGCAGCCAACTCGGGGCGGGGGGTAGCACAGATACGCAGTATTTT. It specifies CASSQLGAGGSTDTQYF.

The V gene is TRBV21-1, the J gene TRBJ1-2; the table's D call, TRBD1, has no DNA check behind it. TRBV21-1 is flagged as a pseudogene. This CDR3 spans 14 amino acids. CDR3 residues: CASSRGQAGYGYTF. The DNA for the CDR3 is TGTGCCAGCAGCAGAGGACAGGCAGGGTATGGCTACACCTTC.

This clone was recorded only once. The chain recombines TRBV13 with TRBJ1-1; D might be TRBD1 (5 bases). V lost 5 bases and J lost 2, with 12 bases in between. CDR3 size: 14 residues. CDR1 and CDR2 (germline): PRHDT, FYEKMQ (reference sequence). The CDR3, as DNA: TGTGCCAGCAGCCAAGGACACTCAAACACTGAAGCTTTCTTT. Translated: CASSQGHSNTEAFF.

This clone was counted once. V and J are TRBV12-5 and TRBJ2-1; 13 nucleotides agree with TRBD2. V gave up 1 base and J gave up 1 base; unmatched junction bases: 10. CDR1 is LGHNT and CDR2 is FRNRAP in the germline V gene. The CDR3 extends over 20 amino acids. CDR3 in DNA: TGTGCTAGTGGTTTGGGACGCGGGGGACTAGCGGGGACGTCCTACAATGAGCAGTTCTTC. Translated, it gives CASGLGRGGLAGTSYNEQFF.

V gene TRBV7-2 combines with J gene TRBJ2-3; 7 bases are a match to TRBD2. The CDR3 is 15 residues long. V gave up 3 bases and J gave up 0 bases; unmatched junction bases: 3. The germline V gene encodes CDR1 SGHTA and CDR2 FQGNSA. For the CDR3, the DNA is TGTGCCAGCAGCTTCGGCGGGGGTAGCACAGATACGCAGTATTTT. Protein product: CASSFGGGSTDTQYF.

The CDR3 protein is CASSQQGFEGQPQHF. For the CDR3, the DNA is TGTGCCAGCTCTCAACAGGGGTTCGAGGGTCAGCCCCAGCATTTT. The V call is TRBV18, the J call TRBJ1-5; 7 bases match TRBD1. Losses at the gene ends were 6 bases for V and 6 bases for J; bases not matched to a gene: 11. This CDR3 is 15 amino acids long. Germline-derived CDR1 and CDR2 are KGHSH and LQKENI.

J is TRBJ2-1 and V is TRBV7-2, with 7 bases fitting TRBD2. The V gene end was trimmed by 6 bases and the J gene end by 8 bases; junction bases not matched to a gene: 16. Germline assignment: CDR1 SGHTA and CDR2 FQGNSA. The CDR3 sequence is 16 residues long. DNA of the CDR3: TGTGCCAGCAGTTCTAATCCTAGCGGTTTCATGGATGAGCAGTTCTTC. As protein: CASSSNPSGFMDEQFF.

V and J are TRBV6-5 and TRBJ1-3, with TRBD1 as a possible D gene (6 bases). V gave up 3 bases and J gave up 1 base, with 13 bases separating them. The CDR3 extends over 16 amino acids. Germline values: CDR1 MNHEY, CDR2 SVGAGI. In DNA, the CDR3 is TGTGCCAGCAGTTATCAGGGGCTCAAGTCTGGAAACACCATATATTTT. Protein: CASSYQGLKSGNTIYF.

The count of this clone is one. The CDR3 here is CASTPVTGEQPQHF. The CDR3 nucleotides are TGTGCCAGCACCCCTGTTACAGGGGAGCAGCCCCAGCATTTT. The chain recombines TRBV7-2 with TRBJ1-5; 7 bases are a match to TRBD1. Trimming removed 7 bases from V and 7 bases from J; junction bases left unmatched: 10. In germline, CDR1 is SGHTA, CDR2 FQGNSA. This CDR3 is 14 amino acids long. Variable domain in full (rest from reference TRBV7-2 and TRBJ1-5): GAGVSQSPSNKVTEKGKDVELRCDPISGHTALYWYRQSLGQGLEFLIYFQGNSAPDKSGLPSDRFSAERTGGSVSTLTIQRTQQEDSAVYLCASTPVTGEQPQHFGDGTRLSIL.

A remark on this clone: Other DNA sequences from this sample encode an identical CDR3 as well. The chain has TRBV9 and TRBJ2-1, with D tentatively TRBD2 (5 bases). V was trimmed by 0 bases and J by 1 base, leaving 8 bases between them. The CDR3 runs to 15 residues. Germline loops: CDR1 SGDLS, CDR2 YYNGEE. The CDR3 region has the DNA TGTGCCAGCAGCGTAGCGGGCGGGTCCTACAATGAGCAGTTCTTC. This translates into CASSVAGGSYNEQFF.

This clone was counted at least ten times. The same CDR3 arises from other DNA sequences in this sample as well. The rearrangement uses TRBV19 and TRBJ2-7, with 8 bases aligning to TRBD2. V dropped 4 bases and J dropped 0; count of bases not matched to a gene: 2. The CDR3 is 14 residues long. CDR1 is LNHDA and CDR2 is SQIVND in the germline V gene (reference sequence). The CDR3 loop is CASSTSGSSYEQYF. The CDR3 nucleotides read TGTGCCAGTAGTACTAGCGGGTCCTCCTACGAGCAGTACTTC.